This entry features one T cell receptor (beta chain) sequence. Antigen specificity is unknown. The data derive from a study of cytomegalovirus exposure and HLA in healthy donors. The CDR3 is 13 amino acids. Germline V gives CDR1 SGHRS, CDR2 YFSETQ. The V and J ends lost 5 bases and 15 bases, in that order; junction bases with no gene match: 11. Study conclusions and caveats: The study listed roughly 150 cytomegalovirus-associated TCR beta chains. Later work found most CMV-associated TCR beta chains apparently HLA-restricted.

Unrecorded immune exposures were likely, despite nominal health at sampling. 60 Vbeta and 13 Jbeta primers were used in PCR. Measured with immunoSEQ multiplex PCR; TCRdb has only the in-frame clones, and not every one. The sample lists some 200,000 clones; approximately 78% were seen once. The specimen sequenced was PBMCs. The TCR originated in a woman between 50 and 59 years old in good health and CMV-seropositive. The chain uses TRBV5-1 and TRBJ2-1, with 10 bases fitting TRBD1. The CDR3 region is CASSDRGPGRPFF. The DNA for the CDR3 is TGCGCCAGCAGTGACAGGGGGCCGGGCCGGCCGTTCTTC.